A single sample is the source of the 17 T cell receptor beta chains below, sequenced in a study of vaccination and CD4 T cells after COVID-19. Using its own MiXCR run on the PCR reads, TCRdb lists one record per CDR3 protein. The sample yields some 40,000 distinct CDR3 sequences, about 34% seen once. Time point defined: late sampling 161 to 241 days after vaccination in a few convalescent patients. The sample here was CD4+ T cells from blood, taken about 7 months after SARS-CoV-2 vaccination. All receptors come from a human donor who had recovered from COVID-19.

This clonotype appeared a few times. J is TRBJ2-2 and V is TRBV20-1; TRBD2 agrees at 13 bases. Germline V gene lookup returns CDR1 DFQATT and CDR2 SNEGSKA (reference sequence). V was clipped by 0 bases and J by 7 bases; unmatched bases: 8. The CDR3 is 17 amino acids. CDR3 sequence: CSARDPTSGRDHGELFF. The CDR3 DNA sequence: TGCAGTGCTAGAGACCCTACTAGCGGGAGGGACCACGGGGAGCTGTTTTTT.

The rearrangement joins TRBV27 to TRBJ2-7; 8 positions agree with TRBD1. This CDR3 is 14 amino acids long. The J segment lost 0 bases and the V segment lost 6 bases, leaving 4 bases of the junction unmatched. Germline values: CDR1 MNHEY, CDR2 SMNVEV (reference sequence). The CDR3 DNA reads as TGTGCCAGCAGACGGACAGGGAGCTCCTACGAGCAGTACTTC. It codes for CASRRTGSSYEQYF.

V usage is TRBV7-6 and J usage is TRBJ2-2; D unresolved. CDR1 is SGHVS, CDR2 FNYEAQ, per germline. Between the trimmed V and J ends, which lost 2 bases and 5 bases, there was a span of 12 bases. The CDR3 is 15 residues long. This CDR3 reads CASSLFGGRTGELFF. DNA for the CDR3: TGTGCCAGCAGCTTATTTGGTGGAAGGACCGGGGAGCTGTTTTTT.

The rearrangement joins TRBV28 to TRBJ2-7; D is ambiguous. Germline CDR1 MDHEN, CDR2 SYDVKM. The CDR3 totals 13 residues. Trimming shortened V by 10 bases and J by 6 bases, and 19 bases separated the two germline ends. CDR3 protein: CATQGRTLGEQYF. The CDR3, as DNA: TGTGCCACCCAAGGCAGGACCCTTGGCGAGCAGTACTTC. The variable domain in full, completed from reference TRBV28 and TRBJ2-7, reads DVKVTQSSRYLVKRTGEKVFLECVQDMDHENMFWYRQDPGLGLRLIYFSYDVKMKEKGDIPEGYSVSREKKERFSLILESASTNQTSMYLCATQGRTLGEQYFGPGTRLTVT.

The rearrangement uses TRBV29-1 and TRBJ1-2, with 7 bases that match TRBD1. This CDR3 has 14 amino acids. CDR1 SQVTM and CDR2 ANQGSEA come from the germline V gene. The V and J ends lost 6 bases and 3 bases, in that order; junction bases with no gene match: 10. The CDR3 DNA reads TGCAGCGTCGCCGCGGACAGGCGTTACTATGGCTACACCTTC. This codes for CSVAADRRYYGYTF.

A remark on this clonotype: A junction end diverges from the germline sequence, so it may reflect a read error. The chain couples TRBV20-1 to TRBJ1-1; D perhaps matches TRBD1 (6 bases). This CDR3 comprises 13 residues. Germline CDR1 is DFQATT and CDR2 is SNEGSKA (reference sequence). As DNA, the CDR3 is TGCAGTGCTGGAGAAGGGGGGAACACTGAAGCTTTCTTT. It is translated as CSAGEGGNTEAFF.

The CDR3: CASSSSGRLNQPQHF. Written as DNA, the CDR3 is TGTGCCAGCAGTTCATCGGGCAGACTCAATCAGCCCCAGCATTTT. The V call is TRBV28, the J call TRBJ1-5; D remains ambiguous. The V end lost 4 bases, the J end lost 3 bases, and 13 bases lay between the germline ends. Germline V gene data show CDR1 as MDHEN and CDR2 as SYDVKM. This CDR3 region has 15 residues. Together with reference TRBV28 and TRBJ1-5, the CDR3 gives the full variable domain: DVKVTQSSRYLVKRTGEKVFLECVQDMDHENMFWYRQDPGLGLRLIYFSYDVKMKEKGDIPEGYSVSREKKERFSLILESASTNQTSMYLCASSSSGRLNQPQHFGDGTRLSIL.

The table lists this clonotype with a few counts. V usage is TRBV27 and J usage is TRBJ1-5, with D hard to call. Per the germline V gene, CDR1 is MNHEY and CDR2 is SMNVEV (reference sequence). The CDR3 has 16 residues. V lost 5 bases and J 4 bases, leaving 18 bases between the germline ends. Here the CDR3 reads CASSPIIKRENQPQHF. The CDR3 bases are TGTGCCAGCAGTCCAATAATTAAACGGGAGAATCAGCCCCAGCATTTT.

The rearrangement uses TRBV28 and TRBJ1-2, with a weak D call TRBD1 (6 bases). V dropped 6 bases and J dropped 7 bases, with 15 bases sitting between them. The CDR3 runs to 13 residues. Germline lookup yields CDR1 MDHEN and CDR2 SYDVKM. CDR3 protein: CASSLGGGVGYTF. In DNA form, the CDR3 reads TGTGCCAGCAGCCTCGGGGGGGGCGTTGGCTACACCTTC.

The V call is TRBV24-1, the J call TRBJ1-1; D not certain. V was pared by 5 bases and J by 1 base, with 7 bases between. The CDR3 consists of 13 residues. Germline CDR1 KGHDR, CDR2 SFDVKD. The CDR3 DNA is TGTGCCACCAGTGGAGGTTCGAACACTGAAGCTTTCTTT. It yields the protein CATSGGSNTEAFF.

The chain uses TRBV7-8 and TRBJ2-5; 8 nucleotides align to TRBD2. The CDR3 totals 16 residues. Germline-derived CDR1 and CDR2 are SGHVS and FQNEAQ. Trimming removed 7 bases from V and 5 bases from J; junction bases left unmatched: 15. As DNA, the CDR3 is TGTGCCAGCAACGGCGCCAGGTGGACTAGCTGGGAGACCCAGTACTTC. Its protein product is CASNGARWTSWETQYF.

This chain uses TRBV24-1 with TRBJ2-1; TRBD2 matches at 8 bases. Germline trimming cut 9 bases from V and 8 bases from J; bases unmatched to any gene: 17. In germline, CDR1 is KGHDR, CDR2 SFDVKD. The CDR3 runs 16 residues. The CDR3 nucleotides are TGTGCCACCGAATCATATGCGGGAGGTTCATTCCATGAGCAGTTCTTC. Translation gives CATESYAGGSFHEQFF.

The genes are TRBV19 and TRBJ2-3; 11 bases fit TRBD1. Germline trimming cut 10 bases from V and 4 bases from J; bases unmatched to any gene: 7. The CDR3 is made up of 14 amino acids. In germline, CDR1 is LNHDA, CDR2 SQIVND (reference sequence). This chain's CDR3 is CATRDRGESDTQYF. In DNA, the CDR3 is TGTGCCACTCGGGACAGGGGGGAATCAGATACGCAGTATTTT.

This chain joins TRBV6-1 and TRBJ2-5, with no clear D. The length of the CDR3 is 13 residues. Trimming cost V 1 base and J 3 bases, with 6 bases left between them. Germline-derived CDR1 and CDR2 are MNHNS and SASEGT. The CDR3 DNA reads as TGTGCCAGCAGTGAAGGGGTGGAAGAGACCCAGTACTTC. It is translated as CASSEGVEETQYF.

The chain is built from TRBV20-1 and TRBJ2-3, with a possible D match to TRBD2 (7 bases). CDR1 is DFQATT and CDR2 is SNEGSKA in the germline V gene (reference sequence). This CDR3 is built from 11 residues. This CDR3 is CGGGYRGTQYF. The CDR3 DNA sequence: TGCGGGGGGGGCTACCGTGGGACGCAGTATTTT.

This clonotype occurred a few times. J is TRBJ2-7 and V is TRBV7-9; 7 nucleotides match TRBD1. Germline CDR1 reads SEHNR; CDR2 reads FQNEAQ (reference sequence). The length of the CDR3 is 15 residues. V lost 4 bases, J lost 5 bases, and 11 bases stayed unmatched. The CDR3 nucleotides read TGTGCCAGCAGCTCGGGACAGAAGGATTCGGACGAGCAGTACTTC. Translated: CASSSGQKDSDEQYF.

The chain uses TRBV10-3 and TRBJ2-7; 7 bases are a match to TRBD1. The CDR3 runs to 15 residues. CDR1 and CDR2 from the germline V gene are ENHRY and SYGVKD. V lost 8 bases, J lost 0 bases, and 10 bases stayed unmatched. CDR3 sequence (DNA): TGTGCCATCCAGGGGGTTGGGCAGAGCTCCTACGAGCAGTACTTC. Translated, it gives CAIQGVGQSSYEQYF.